The next 10 T cell receptor beta chains were all read from a single sample in a study of CD8 T cells in Susac syndrome. Random hexamers were used to reverse transcribe an amount of roughly 0.5 to 1 ug RNA. TCRdb recomputed calls from the immunoSEQ multiplex PCR reads with MiXCR, one row per CDR3 protein. The table lists under 200,000 distinct CDR3 sequences, over 85% of them singletons. The sequencing sample was made of CD4+ T cells from PBMCs. The source of these receptors is a human donor in good health.

The chain carries TRBV25-1 and TRBJ1-1; D is undetermined. The CDR3 runs to 14 residues. Germline CDR1 and CDR2: MGHDK and SYGVNS. V was shortened by 3 bases and J by 1 base, with 9 bases between the two germline ends. The CDR3: CASSEIRENTEAFF. The CDR3 region has the DNA TGTGCCAGCAGTGAGATTAGGGAGAACACTGAAGCTTTCTTT.

The CDR3 DNA reads TGTGCCAGCAGCTTGGGACAGGGGACAGCCGGGGAGCTGTTTTTT. As protein: CASSLGQGTAGELFF. The chain carries TRBV11-3 and TRBJ2-2; 10 positions agree with TRBD1. With V trimmed by 3 bases and J by 6 bases, 4 bases remained unmatched. The CDR3 has 15 amino acids. CDR1 SGHNT and CDR2 YENEEA come from the germline V gene.

The genes are TRBV20-1 and TRBJ1-6; D is possibly TRBD1 (5 bases). The germline V gene encodes CDR1 DFQATT and CDR2 SNEGSKA (reference sequence). Trimming pared 0 bases from V and 0 bases from J, leaving 12 bases between. The CDR3 contains 17 residues. The chain's CDR3 is CSARDRRQSSYNSPLHF. CDR3 DNA sequence: TGCAGTGCTAGAGATCGCCGACAGAGCTCCTATAATTCACCCCTCCACTTT.

This chain joins TRBV29-1 and TRBJ1-2; TRBD1 might be the D (5 bases). V lost 7 bases and J 0 bases, leaving 15 bases between the germline ends. Germline V gene data show CDR1 as SQVTM and CDR2 as ANQGSEA. CDR3 length: 14 residues. Here the CDR3 reads CSALPAGSNYGYTF. DNA for the CDR3: TGCAGCGCCTTACCCGCAGGGTCTAACTATGGCTACACCTTC.

This clonotype was picked up one time. This chain links TRBV9 with TRBJ1-1; the D gene is possibly TRBD1 (6 bases). The CDR3 extends over 13 amino acids. The germline V gene encodes CDR1 SGDLS and CDR2 YYNGEE. Trimming left V 0 bases short and J 11 bases short, with 14 bases between. This CDR3 reads CASSVGPTGFAFF. The CDR3 DNA reads as TGTGCCAGCAGCGTAGGCCCCACAGGGTTCGCTTTCTTT.

The chain is built from TRBV5-1 and TRBJ1-1; TRBD1 is a possible D gene (5 bases). Between the trimmed V and J ends, which lost 0 bases and 1 base, there was a span of 22 bases. The germline CDR1 and CDR2 sequences are SGHRS and YFSETQ. The CDR3 is 19 amino acids. CDR3 sequence: CASSLAGVGVARRNTEAFF. CDR3 coding DNA: TGCGCCAGCAGCTTGGCCGGAGTAGGGGTCGCCCGGCGGAACACTGAAGCTTTCTTT.

This clonotype occurred once. V usage is TRBV23-1 and J usage is TRBJ1-6; the match to TRBD1 covers 10 bases. TRBV23-1 carries the ORF label, with uncertain function. J gave up 7 bases and V 9 bases, and 6 bases lay outside the gene matches. This CDR3 is 14 amino acids long. The CDR3: CARRGTGANSPLHF. As DNA, the CDR3 is TGCGCCAGACGGGGGACAGGGGCGAATTCACCCCTCCACTTT.

This clonotype is a singleton in its sample. V usage is TRBV5-1 and J usage is TRBJ1-1; D possibly corresponds to TRBD1 (5 bases). With 2 bases removed from V and 4 bases from J, the gap between germline ends came to 12 bases. This CDR3 is 14 amino acids long. Germline V gene data show CDR1 as SGHRS and CDR2 as YFSETQ. The CDR3 sequence: CASSFGYGGTEAFF. The CDR3 coding sequence is TGCGCCAGCAGCTTCGGATACGGGGGCACTGAAGCTTTCTTT.

The gene calls are TRBV4-1 and TRBJ2-3; TRBD2 aligns across 14 bases. The CDR3 covers 16 residues. Germline loops: CDR1 MGHRA, CDR2 YSYEKL. The trim removed 5 bases at V and 4 bases at J, leaving 5 bases unmatched. The CDR3 DNA reads TGCGCCAGCAGCGCAGGACTAGCGGGGGGATCAGATACGCAGTATTTT. It encodes CASSAGLAGGSDTQYF.

The chain carries TRBV7-9 and TRBJ2-6; 9 nucleotides line up with TRBD2. The V gene end was trimmed by 6 bases and the J gene end by 2 bases; junction bases not matched to a gene: 2. The CDR3 sequence is 15 residues long. In germline, CDR1 is SEHNR, CDR2 FQNEAQ (reference sequence). The CDR3 DNA sequence: TGTGCCAGCAGGTCTAGCGGGGCTGGGGCCAACGTCCTGACTTTC. This gives the protein CASRSSGAGANVLTF.